The 29 T cell receptor beta chains reported below all come from one sample, sequenced in a study of spatial heterogeneity in lung cancer. TCRdb re-called the 5' RACE reads through MiXCR, storing one row per CDR3 protein. Here the sample spans 3,000 to 3,500 distinct CDR3 sequences, 15% to 20% being singletons. Sample time point: blood at routine non-recurrence follow-up after resection. Material: PBMCs, obtained at follow-up. Source of these receptors: a male donor with early-stage non-small cell lung cancer.

This clonotype ranks as medium-sized. The chain couples TRBV10-3 to TRBJ2-3; TRBD2 aligns across 13 bases. The CDR3 spans 16 residues. V shed 6 bases, J shed 2 bases, and the junction held 5 bases outside the gene matches. Germline V CDR1 and CDR2: ENHRY, SYGVKD. The CDR3 protein is CAIRPGLAGPTDTQYF. The CDR3 coding sequence is TGTGCCATCAGGCCGGGACTAGCGGGACCCACAGATACGCAGTATTTT.

The chain couples TRBV6-2 or TRBV6-3 to TRBJ2-7, with TRBD1 identical over 11 bases. The CDR3 is made up of 15 amino acids. Per germline, CDR1 MNHEY and CDR2 SVGEGT. V shed 4 bases, J shed 3 bases, and the junction held 5 bases outside the gene matches. CDR3 region: CASSSAGTGGYEQYF. The CDR3 DNA reads as TGTGCCAGCAGTTCAGCCGGGACAGGGGGCTACGAGCAGTACTTC.

In its sample, this clonotype was seen many times. The chain has TRBV7-2 and TRBJ2-2, with D uncertain. Trimming pared 3 bases from V and 3 bases from J, leaving 8 bases between. CDR3 length equals 14 residues. Germline V CDR1 and CDR2: SGHTA, FQGNSA. In DNA form, the CDR3 reads TGTGCCAGCAGCTTCTGGATGGACACCGGGGAGCTGTTTTTT. This encodes CASSFWMDTGELFF.

This clonotype showed up many times. Being one base from a much bigger clone, this may be a read error. This chain connects TRBV7-9 to TRBJ1-3; 7 positions match TRBD1. This CDR3 spans 20 amino acids. CDR1 is SEHNR and CDR2 is FQNEAQ in the germline V gene (reference sequence). This CDR3 is CANSQRSGTDALTSGNTIYF. In DNA, the CDR3 is TGTGCCAACAGCCAACGATCCGGGACAGATGCCCTAACCTCTGGAAACACCATATATTTT. Supplemented by reference TRBV7-9 and TRBJ1-3, the full variable domain reads DTGVSQNPRHKITKRGQNVTFRCDPISEHNRLYWYRQTLGQGPEFLTYFQNEAQLEKSRLLSDRFSAERPKGSFSTLEIQRTEQGDSAMYLCANSQRSGTDALTSGNTIYFGEGSWLTVV.

This chain joins TRBV13 and TRBJ2-7; possible D gene TRBD1, 5 bases. V was shortened by 1 base and J by 2 bases, with 9 bases between the two germline ends. This CDR3 is 14 amino acids long. Per germline, CDR1 PRHDT and CDR2 FYEKMQ (reference sequence). Here the CDR3 DNA reads TGTGCCAGCAGCTTAGTACCAGGGACCTACGAGCAGTACTTC. It encodes CASSLVPGTYEQYF.

At least ten counts were recorded for this clonotype. The genes are TRBV29-1 and TRBJ1-1; 7 nucleotides line up with TRBD1. In germline, CDR1 is SQVTM, CDR2 ANQGSEA. The junction had 2 bases not matched to a gene; V was cut back by 4 bases and J by 0 bases. The CDR3 length is 13 residues. The CDR3 DNA reads as TGCAGCGTTGGACAGGGTCTGAACACTGAAGCTTTCTTT. Its protein is CSVGQGLNTEAFF.

By proportion, this clonotype is medium-sized. The rearrangement uses TRBV7-9 and TRBJ2-4; D not resolved. Per germline, CDR1 SEHNR and CDR2 FQNEAQ (reference sequence). The CDR3 spans 13 residues. V was cut by 1 base and J by 1 base, with 2 bases left in between. The CDR3, as DNA: TGTGCCAGCAGCTTAGGGGCCAAAAACATTCAGTACTTC. Translation gives CASSLGAKNIQYF.

This clonotype was picked up many times. The chain joins TRBV9 to TRBJ2-1, with 11 nucleotides matching TRBD2. CDR1 SGDLS and CDR2 YYNGEE come from the germline V gene. The CDR3 is 15 residues long. V dropped 3 bases and J dropped 10; count of bases not matched to a gene: 9. The CDR3 DNA follows: TGTGCCAGCAGCGCCCCCGGGGCTAGCGGGAGGGAGCAGTTCTTC. This encodes CASSAPGASGREQFF.

This clonotype has ten or more counts. V gene TRBV18 combines with J gene TRBJ2-7; D possibly corresponds to TRBD1 (6 bases). Deletions cut 2 bases from V and 0 bases from J, with 11 bases between. This CDR3 region has 15 residues. CDR1 is KGHSH, CDR2 LQKENI, per germline. The CDR3 is CASSPGTSSSYEQYV. The CDR3 DNA reads as TGTGCCAGCTCACCAGGGACATCTTCCTCCTACGAGCAGTACGTC.

The rearrangement joins TRBV7-3 to TRBJ2-6, with D unresolved. The V gene's germline CDR1 is SGHTA and CDR2 FQGTGA. The CDR3 sequence is 15 residues long. V was pared by 4 bases and J by 0 bases, with 7 bases between. The CDR3 is CASSSGGSGANVLTF. CDR3 DNA sequence: TGTGCCAGCAGCTCCGGCGGCTCTGGGGCCAACGTCCTGACTTTC.

The V and J genes are TRBV12-3 or TRBV12-4 and TRBJ1-5; TRBD1 agrees at 8 bases. This CDR3 region has 14 residues. V lost 5 bases, J lost 5 bases, and 5 bases stayed unmatched. This CDR3 reads CASSADREDQPQHF. In DNA form, the CDR3 reads TGTGCCAGCAGTGCGGACAGGGAGGATCAGCCCCAGCATTTT.

This clonotype showed up many times. The chain carries TRBV7-9 and TRBJ1-4, with D maybe TRBD1 (5 bases). V shed 2 bases and J shed 0 bases, with 16 bases lying between them. Looked up from germline, CDR1 is SEHNR and CDR2 is FQNEAQ (reference sequence). This CDR3 has 18 amino acids. The CDR3 sequence: CASSLLEGEDATNEKLFF. In DNA form, the CDR3 reads TGTGCCAGCAGCTTATTGGAAGGGGAGGACGCAACTAATGAAAAACTGTTTTTT.

This clonotype was observed many times. V is TRBV28 and J is TRBJ2-2; no firm D call. The germline V and J ends were trimmed by 8 bases and 3 bases, with 10 bases remaining between them. Germline V lookup: CDR1 MDHEN, CDR2 SYDVKM. CDR3 length: 13 amino acids. The CDR3 spells CASFPWDTGELFF. The CDR3 bases are TGTGCCAGCTTCCCCTGGGACACCGGGGAGCTGTTTTTT.

This clonotype is medium-sized in the sample. The chain is built from TRBV9 and TRBJ2-5, with a tentative D call TRBD2 (5 bases). The length of the CDR3 is 15 residues. Germline V gene lookup returns CDR1 SGDLS and CDR2 YYNGEE. The germline V and J ends were trimmed by 0 bases and 5 bases, with 14 bases remaining between them. The CDR3 is CASSVAAGRGETQYF. The CDR3 DNA reads TGTGCCAGCAGCGTAGCGGCAGGCCGCGGGGAGACCCAGTACTTC.

This clonotype counts as medium-sized. The J gene is TRBJ2-3, the V gene TRBV11-3; no reliable D call. Germline V gene lookup returns CDR1 SGHNT and CDR2 YENEEA. V lost 4 bases and J 5 bases, leaving 13 bases between the germline ends. CDR3 length: 14 amino acids. The CDR3 DNA reads TGTGCCAGCAGCTCCTCCATGCTGGAAGATACGCAGTATTTT. It codes for CASSSSMLEDTQYF.

This clonotype was seen ten or more times. The chain uses TRBV9 and TRBJ2-3; D possibly corresponds to TRBD2 (5 bases). Looked up from germline, CDR1 is SGDLS and CDR2 is YYNGEE. Trimming cost V 1 base and J 6 bases, with 15 bases left between them. This CDR3 is 15 amino acids long. DNA of the CDR3: TGTGCCAGCAGCGTATTGGCGGGCCCGGCGGATACGCAGTATTTT. Translation gives CASSVLAGPADTQYF.

This clonotype is classed as medium-sized. The chain employs TRBV20-1 and TRBJ2-5; 8 positions agree with TRBD1. The CDR3 totals 13 residues. V lost 1 base and J lost 10; bases outside the gene matches: 8. The germline CDR1 and CDR2 sequences are DFQATT and SNEGSKA (reference sequence). The DNA for the CDR3 is TGCAGTGCTAGAGTCCAGGGGGCCGGGGACCAGTACTTC. Its protein product is CSARVQGAGDQYF.

This clonotype was found many times. The V call is TRBV29-1, the J call TRBJ2-5; D might be TRBD2 (5 bases). Looked up from germline, CDR1 is SQVTM and CDR2 is ANQGSEA. The CDR3 totals 13 residues. V shed 1 base and J shed 5 bases, with 11 bases lying between them. The CDR3 bases are TGCAGCGTTGAAGGGTCACTAGGGGAGACCCAGTACTTC. This translates into CSVEGSLGETQYF.

This clonotype is medium-sized within its sample. The chain has TRBV6-5 and TRBJ1-1, with TRBD1 matching over 7 bases. Per germline, CDR1 MNHEY and CDR2 SVGAGI. This CDR3 has 15 residues. Germline trimming cut 1 base from V and 3 bases from J; bases unmatched to any gene: 5. CDR3 in amino acids: CASSYWEGAHTEAFF. CDR3 coding DNA: TGTGCCAGCAGTTACTGGGAGGGGGCGCACACTGAAGCTTTCTTT.

This clonotype was found many times. The chain links TRBV5-1 to TRBJ2-3; the match to TRBD2 covers 9 bases. Germline loops: CDR1 SGHRS, CDR2 YFSETQ. The CDR3 is made up of 15 amino acids. V dropped 2 bases and J dropped 3; count of bases not matched to a gene: 4. For the CDR3, the DNA is TGCGCCAGCAGCTTCGGTAGCGGGGGTACAGATACGCAGTATTTT. The encoded protein is CASSFGSGGTDTQYF.

In its sample, this clonotype was seen many times. The V call is TRBV29-1, the J call TRBJ2-7, with 7 bases that match TRBD1. The CDR3 loop spans 12 amino acids. The ends lost 4 bases at V and 5 bases at J; junction bases unmatched: 5. Germline CDR1 reads SQVTM; CDR2 reads ANQGSEA. CDR3 DNA sequence: TGCAGCGTTGCGCAAGGGGGCGACGAGCAGTACTTC. This gives the protein CSVAQGGDEQYF.

The chain uses TRBV14 and TRBJ2-3, with TRBD2 matching over 7 bases. The V segment lost 2 bases and the J segment 1 base; nucleotides outside the gene matches: 3. This CDR3 has 15 amino acids. Germline values: CDR1 SGHDN, CDR2 FVKESK. The CDR3 loop is CASSQFGLGTDTQYF. CDR3 bases: TGTGCCAGCAGCCAATTTGGACTAGGCACAGATACGCAGTATTTT.

Within the sample, this clonotype is medium-sized. The chain links TRBV27 to TRBJ2-1, with D perhaps given as TRBD1 or TRBD2 (5 bases each). The length of the CDR3 is 14 residues. Per the germline V gene, CDR1 is MNHEY and CDR2 is SMNVEV (reference sequence). Between the trimmed V and J ends, which lost 10 bases and 6 bases, there was a span of 19 bases. Here the CDR3 DNA reads TGTGCCATCTCTCAGGGAACTAGAGTCAATGAGCAGTTCTTC. This gives the protein CAISQGTRVNEQFF.

This clonotype appeared many times. The CDR3 region is CASSSSRASTDTQYF. The CDR3 nucleotides are TGTGCCAGCAGCAGTAGCCGGGCGAGCACAGATACGCAGTATTTT. The chain employs TRBV7-9 and TRBJ2-3, with no clear D. This CDR3 region has 15 residues. In germline, CDR1 is SEHNR, CDR2 FQNEAQ (reference sequence). Trimming shortened V by 5 bases and J by 0 bases, and 12 bases separated the two germline ends.

This clonotype is medium-sized (0.01 to 0.1%) in the sample. The CDR3 is CASSPFADNYGYTF. CDR3 DNA: TGCGCCAGCAGCCCCTTCGCAGATAACTATGGCTACACCTTC. J is TRBJ1-2 and V is TRBV5-1; D not resolved. CDR3 length: 14 residues. Trimming left V 4 bases short and J 1 base short, with 11 bases between. Per germline, CDR1 SGHRS and CDR2 YFSETQ. Full variable domain (rest looked up from reference TRBV5-1 and TRBJ1-2): KAGVTQTPRYLIKTRGQQVTLSCSPISGHRSVSWYQQTPGQGLQFLFEYFSETQRNKGNFPGRFSGRQFSNSRSEMNVSTLELGDSALYLCASSPFADNYGYTFGSGTRLTVV.

The chain combines TRBV14 with TRBJ1-2; D is unresolved. CDR1 SGHDN and CDR2 FVKESK come from the germline V gene. With 2 bases removed from V and 5 bases from J, the gap between germline ends came to 6 bases. This CDR3 is 12 amino acids long. Written as DNA, the CDR3 is TGTGCCAGCAGCCAATTAGGATATGGCTACACCTTC. Translated: CASSQLGYGYTF.

This clonotype was counted many times. The chain is built from TRBV2 and TRBJ2-7; TRBD1 might be the D (6 bases). CDR1 is SNHLY, CDR2 FYNNEI, per germline. The germline V and J ends were trimmed by 3 bases and 5 bases, with 14 bases remaining between them. The length of the CDR3 is 14 residues. The CDR3 loop is CASSEQQGVNEQYF. The CDR3 bases are TGTGCCAGCAGTGAGCAACAGGGTGTAAACGAGCAGTACTTC. The full variable domain, completed using reference TRBV2 and TRBJ2-7, is EPEVTQTPSHQVTQMGQEVILRCVPISNHLYFYWYRQILGQKVEFLVSFYNNEISEKSEIFDDQFSVERPDGSNFTLKIRSTKLEDSAMYFCASSEQQGVNEQYFGPGTRLTVT.

This clonotype was counted ten times or more. The gene calls are TRBV7-9 and TRBJ2-2; unclear D gene. Germline V gene lookup returns CDR1 SEHNR and CDR2 FQNEAQ (reference sequence). The length of the CDR3 is 13 residues. V was cut by 5 bases and J by 8 bases, with 12 bases left in between. The CDR3 DNA follows: TGTGCCAGCAGCCTCTCCGTCGGAGGGGAGCTGTTTTTT. It codes for CASSLSVGGELFF. The whole variable domain, filled in from reference TRBV7-9 and TRBJ2-2, reads DTGVSQNPRHKITKRGQNVTFRCDPISEHNRLYWYRQTLGQGPEFLTYFQNEAQLEKSRLLSDRFSAERPKGSFSTLEIQRTEQGDSAMYLCASSLSVGGELFFGEGSRLTVL.

In this sample, this clonotype is medium-sized (0.01 to 0.1%). The rearrangement links TRBV20-1 to TRBJ2-5, with D perhaps matching TRBD1 or TRBD2 (5 bases each). V lost 6 bases and J lost 4, with 18 bases in between. Germline loops: CDR1 DFQATT, CDR2 SNEGSKA (reference sequence). CDR3 length: 14 amino acids. This CDR3 is CSAASGSRGETQYF. CDR3 coding DNA: TGCAGTGCCGCCTCCGGGTCGAGGGGAGAGACCCAGTACTTC.